This paragraph reports one TCR beta chain. The target of this receptor is not known. Base qualities were left out, and no much larger clone turns up one base away. The CDR3 spans 17 residues, from the cysteine through the phenylalanine. Only the CDR3 portion is preserved as DNA: 51 bases, with reading frame beginning at the first base. The CDR1 and CDR2 encoded by the germline V gene are MDHEN and SYDVKM. V drops 3 bases and J drops 4 bases, leaving 16 bases in between. The sample's time point, from its label and the paper: about 28 days (+/-7) after the second vaccine dose. AZD1222 recipients with second doses at about 4 weeks or about 12 weeks were pooled, because spike-specific TCR depth and breadth did not differ between schedules. Vaccinee samples were obtained from the UK trials COV001 and COV002, which included a single-blind randomized controlled phase 2/3 trial of AZD1222 (ChAdOx1 nCoV-19) in healthy adults. Trial participant PBMC samples were collected at day 0 and day 28 after the second dose for TCRbeta chain sequencing.

The data were obtained in a study of T cell responses to AZD1222 COVID-19 vaccine (dated by TCRdb to the early 2020s). For the wider study: TCR sequencing covered approximately 230 trial participants: around 210 given two doses of AZD1222 and about 26 given two doses of MenACWY control vaccine. Trial participants were enrolled by age into subgroups of 18-55, 56-69 and 70-plus years, and about 150, 27 and 61 TCR-sequenced participants, respectively, were included in these subgroups. What the authors observed across the whole study: Epitopes outside the regions mutated in the B.1.351 and B.1.1.7 variants were reportedly recognized by nearly half of the unique spike-specific TCRs. Because no day 14 peak-response samples were available, repertoires were characterized only after the peak T cell response. Participants were mostly white British and included more females than males, and it was suggested by the authors that clonal diversity may have been underestimated. In the small 56-69-year group, the increase in depth fell short of significance, most likely because of low power. Conclusions about previously exposed vaccinees were limited because only six or seven AZD1222 recipients were SARS-CoV-2 seropositive at baseline. A significant rise in spike-specific TCR breadth and depth was observed after two AZD1222 doses relative to day 0 and relative to MenACWY recipients. CD4 TCRs associated with the vaccine covered the entire spike protein, and the dominant responses were in regions 160-218 and 743-854.

The CDR3 regions of human TCRbeta chains were subjected to immunosequencing. In the authors' own workflow: TCRs in the repertoires were compared against a reference library of SARS-CoV-2-specific TCRs that had been generated with the MIRA antigen-specificity platform. Breadth was defined as the fraction of unique TCRs that were SARS-CoV-2-associated, and depth was defined as the fraction of total T cells that were SARS-CoV-2-associated. Using the MIRA data, each spike-specific TCR was assigned both to the spike region to which the TCR was reactive and to a CD4 or CD8 class. Log10-transformed breadth and depth values were compared by one-way ANOVA with Sidak's multiple comparisons tests. TCRdb took this table from immuneACCESS and kept in-frame rearrangements with V and J called. Such tables lack part of the clones; where checked against another copy, unresolved V genes explain under half of the gap, and the rest is unexplained. V, J and clone size were drawn from that table, and D and trimming were deduced from the DNA. In all, the sample holds roughly 80,000 clones, and roughly nine tenths of those were seen once. The ten biggest clones cover about 3.5% of the sample.

The source of this sequence is an adult who received the AZD1222 COVID-19 vaccine. The sequences come from peripheral blood, collected 28 days after the second AZD1222 dose. The V gene is TRBV28 and the J gene is TRBJ1-6, with the D gene too uncertain to name. The CDR3 reads CASSLGTVRAYNSPLHF. The DNA sequence is as follows: TGTGCCAGCAGTTTGGGTACAGTCCGGGCTTATAATTCACCCCTCCACTTT.